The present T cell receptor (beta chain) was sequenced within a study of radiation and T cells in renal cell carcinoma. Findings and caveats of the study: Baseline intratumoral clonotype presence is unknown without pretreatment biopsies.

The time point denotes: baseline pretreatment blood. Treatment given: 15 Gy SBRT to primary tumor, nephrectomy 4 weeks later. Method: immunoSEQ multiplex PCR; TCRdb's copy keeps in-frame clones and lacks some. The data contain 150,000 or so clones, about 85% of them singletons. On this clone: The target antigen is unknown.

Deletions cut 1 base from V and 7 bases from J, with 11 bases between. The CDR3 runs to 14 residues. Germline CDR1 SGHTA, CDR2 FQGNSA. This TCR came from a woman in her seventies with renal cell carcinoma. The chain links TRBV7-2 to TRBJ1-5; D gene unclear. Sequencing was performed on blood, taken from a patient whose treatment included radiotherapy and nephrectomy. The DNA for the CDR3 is TGTGCCAGCAGCTTAGACGGAGCGGGACAGCCCCAGCATTTT. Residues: CASSLDGAGQPQHF.